This T cell receptor (beta chain) was sequenced in a study of radiotherapy plus CTLA-4 blockade in lung cancer. Whole-study context: Patients showed objective responses in 15% to 20% of cases and disease control in roughly 30%. Study results and limitations: Expansion of tumor-derived TCR clones was observed in blood after radiotherapy plus ipilimumab.

The germline V and J ends were trimmed by 3 bases and 6 bases, with 15 bases remaining between them. Germline values: CDR1 MDHEN, CDR2 SYDVKM. There are 15 residues in the CDR3. CTLA-4 blockade with ipilimumab, together with focal radiation, was given to patients with chemo-refractory metastatic non-small-cell lung cancer. Libraries were prepared by immunoSEQ multiplex PCR; TCRdb keeps only in-frame clonotypes and omits some of them. This sample has tens of thousands of clones, with 70% to 90% found just once. Note on this clone: Its antigen is not identified.

This chain uses TRBV28 with TRBJ2-4; the D is unclear. The origin of this receptor is a human donor with non-small cell lung cancer whose response to radiotherapy plus ipilimumab could not be evaluated. The material sequenced was peripheral blood, taken from a patient treated with radiotherapy plus ipilimumab. The CDR3 protein is CASSLGPAMGNIQYF. DNA for the CDR3: TGTGCCAGCAGTTTGGGCCCCGCCATGGGAAACATTCAGTACTTC. The full variable domain, rest sourced from reference TRBV28 and TRBJ2-4, is DVKVTQSSRYLVKRTGEKVFLECVQDMDHENMFWYRQDPGLGLRLIYFSYDVKMKEKGDIPEGYSVSREKKERFSLILESASTNQTSMYLCASSLGPAMGNIQYFGAGTRLSVL.